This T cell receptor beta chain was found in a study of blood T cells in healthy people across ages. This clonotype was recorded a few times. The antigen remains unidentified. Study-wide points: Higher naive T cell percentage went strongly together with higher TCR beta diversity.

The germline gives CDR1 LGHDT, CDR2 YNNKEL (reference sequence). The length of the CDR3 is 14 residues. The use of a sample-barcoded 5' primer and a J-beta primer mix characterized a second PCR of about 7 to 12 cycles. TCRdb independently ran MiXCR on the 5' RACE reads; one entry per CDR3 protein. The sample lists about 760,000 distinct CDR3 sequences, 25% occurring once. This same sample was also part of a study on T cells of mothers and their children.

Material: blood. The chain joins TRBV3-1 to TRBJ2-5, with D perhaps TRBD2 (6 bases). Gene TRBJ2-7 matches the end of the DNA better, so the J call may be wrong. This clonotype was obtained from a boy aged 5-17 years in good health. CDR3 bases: TGTGCCAGCAGCCCAACGAATATGCGGGGCGAGCAGTACTTC. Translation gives CASSPTNMRGEQYF.